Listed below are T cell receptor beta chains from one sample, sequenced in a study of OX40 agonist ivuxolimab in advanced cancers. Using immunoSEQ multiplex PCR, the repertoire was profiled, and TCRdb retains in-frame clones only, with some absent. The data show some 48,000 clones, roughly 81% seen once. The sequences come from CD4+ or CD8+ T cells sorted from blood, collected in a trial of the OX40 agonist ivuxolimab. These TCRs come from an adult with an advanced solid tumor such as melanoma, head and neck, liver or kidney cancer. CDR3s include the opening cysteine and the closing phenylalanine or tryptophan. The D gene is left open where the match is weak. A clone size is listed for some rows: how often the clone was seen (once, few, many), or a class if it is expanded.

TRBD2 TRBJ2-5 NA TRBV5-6 CASSWRRLAGVGQETQYF TGTGCCAGCAGCTGGAGGCGTTTGGCGGGAGTTGGTCAAGAGACCCAGTACTTC
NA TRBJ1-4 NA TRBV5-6 CASSLSGTAYEKLFF TGTGCCAGCAGCTTGTCAGGGACGGCCTATGAAAAACTGTTTTTT
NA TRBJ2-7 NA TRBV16 CASSQSGEGGEQYF TGTGCCAGCAGCCAATCGGGAGAGGGTGGCGAGCAGTACTTC
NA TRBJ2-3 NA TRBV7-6 CASSLGARSTDTQYF TGTGCCAGCAGCTTAGGGGCTAGGAGCACAGATACGCAGTATTTT
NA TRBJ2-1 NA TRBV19 CASSIDRGNEQFF TGTGCCAGTAGTATAGATAGGGGGAATGAGCAGTTCTTC
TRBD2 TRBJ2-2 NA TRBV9 CASSLGLAGGTGELFF TGTGCCAGCAGCCTAGGACTAGCGGGAGGTACCGGGGAGCTGTTTTTT
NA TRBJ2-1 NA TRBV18 CASSRDGGNEQFF TGTGCCAGCTCTCGGGACGGGGGAAATGAGCAGTTCTTC
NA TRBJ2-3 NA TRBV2 CASSVTSIATDTQYF TGTGCCAGCAGTGTAACGTCTATAGCAACAGATACGCAGTATTTT
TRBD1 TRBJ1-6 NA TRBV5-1 CASSTDRADNSPLHF TGCGCCAGCAGCACGGACAGGGCGGACAATTCACCCCTCCACTTT
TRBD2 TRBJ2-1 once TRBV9 CASSVGPGTSPHDEQFF TGTGCCAGCAGCGTAGGGCCTGGGACTAGCCCCCACGATGAGCAGTTCTTC